This T cell receptor beta chain was identified during a study of T cell responses to AZD1222 COVID-19 vaccine. Study-wide findings and caveats: Donors skewed white British and female; clonal diversity was possibly underestimated.

Clones were read by immunoSEQ multiplex PCR, and TCRdb kept only the in-frame ones, dropping some. The sample holds 130,000 or so clones, approximately 91% seen once. On this clone: Its target is unknown.

V was clipped by 2 bases and J by 0 bases; unmatched bases: 2. The CDR3 is 15 residues long. Germline V gene data show CDR1 as SGDLS and CDR2 as YYNGEE. V is TRBV9 and J is TRBJ1-3, with 7 bases identical to TRBD1. This TCR derives from an adult in good health. The sequencing used peripheral blood, collected on day 0 of AZD1222 vaccination. The CDR3 sequence is CASSVGQSSGNTIYF. In DNA form, the CDR3 reads TGTGCCAGCAGCGTGGGACAGAGCTCTGGAAACACCATATATTTT.